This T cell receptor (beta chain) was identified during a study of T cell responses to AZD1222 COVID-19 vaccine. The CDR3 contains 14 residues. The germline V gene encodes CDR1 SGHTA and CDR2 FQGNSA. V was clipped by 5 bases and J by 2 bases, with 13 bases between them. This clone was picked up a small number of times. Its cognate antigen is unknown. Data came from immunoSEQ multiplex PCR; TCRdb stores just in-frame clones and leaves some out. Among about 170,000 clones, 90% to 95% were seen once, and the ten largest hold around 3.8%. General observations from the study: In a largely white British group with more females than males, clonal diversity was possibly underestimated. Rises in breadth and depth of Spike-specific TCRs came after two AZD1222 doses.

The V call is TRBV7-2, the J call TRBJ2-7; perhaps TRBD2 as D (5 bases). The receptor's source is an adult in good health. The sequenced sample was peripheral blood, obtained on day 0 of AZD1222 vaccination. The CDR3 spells CASSRGFQPYEQYF. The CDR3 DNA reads TGTGCCAGCAGCAGAGGGTTCCAACCCTACGAGCAGTACTTC.